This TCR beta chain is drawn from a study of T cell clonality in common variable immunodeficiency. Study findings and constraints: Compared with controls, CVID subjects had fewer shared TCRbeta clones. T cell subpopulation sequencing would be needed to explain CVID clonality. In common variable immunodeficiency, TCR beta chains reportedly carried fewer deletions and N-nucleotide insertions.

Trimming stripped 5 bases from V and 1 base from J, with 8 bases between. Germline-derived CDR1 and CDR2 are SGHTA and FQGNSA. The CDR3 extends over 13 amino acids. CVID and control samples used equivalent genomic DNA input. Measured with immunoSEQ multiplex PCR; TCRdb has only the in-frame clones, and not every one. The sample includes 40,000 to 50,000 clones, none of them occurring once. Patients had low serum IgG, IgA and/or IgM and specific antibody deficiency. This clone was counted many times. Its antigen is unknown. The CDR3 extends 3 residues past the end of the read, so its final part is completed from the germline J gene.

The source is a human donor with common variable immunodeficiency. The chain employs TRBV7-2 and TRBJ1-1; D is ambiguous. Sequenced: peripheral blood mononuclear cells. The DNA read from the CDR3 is TGTGCCAGCAGCCTCCACGGGAACACTGAA. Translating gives CASSLHGNTE. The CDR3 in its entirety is CASSLHGNTEAFF.